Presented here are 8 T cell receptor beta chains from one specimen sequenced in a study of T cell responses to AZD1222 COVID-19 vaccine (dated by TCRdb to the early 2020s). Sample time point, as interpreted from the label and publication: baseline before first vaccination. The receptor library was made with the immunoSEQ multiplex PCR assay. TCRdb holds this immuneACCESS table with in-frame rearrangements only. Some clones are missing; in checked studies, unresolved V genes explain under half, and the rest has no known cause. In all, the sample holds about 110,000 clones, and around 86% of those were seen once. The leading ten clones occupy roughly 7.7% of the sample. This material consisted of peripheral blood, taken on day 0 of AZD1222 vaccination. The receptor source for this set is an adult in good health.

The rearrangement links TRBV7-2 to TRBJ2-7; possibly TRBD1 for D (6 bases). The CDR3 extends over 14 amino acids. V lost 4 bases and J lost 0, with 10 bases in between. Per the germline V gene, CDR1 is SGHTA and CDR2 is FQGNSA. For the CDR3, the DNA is TGTGCCAGCAGCTCCCGACAGGTCTCCTACGAGCAGTACTTC. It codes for CASSSRQVSYEQYF.

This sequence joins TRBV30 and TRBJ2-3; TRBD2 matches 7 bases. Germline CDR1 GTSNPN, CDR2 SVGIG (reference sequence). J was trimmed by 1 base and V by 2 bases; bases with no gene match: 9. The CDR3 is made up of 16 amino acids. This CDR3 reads CAWSPKGSGGTDTQYF. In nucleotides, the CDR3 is TGTGCCTGGAGTCCGAAGGGAAGCGGGGGCACAGATACGCAGTATTTT.

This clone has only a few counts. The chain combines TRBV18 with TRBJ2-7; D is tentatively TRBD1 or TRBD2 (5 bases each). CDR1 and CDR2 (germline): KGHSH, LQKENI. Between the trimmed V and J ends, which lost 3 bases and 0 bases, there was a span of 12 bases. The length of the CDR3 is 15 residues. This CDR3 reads CASSPDLGPSYEQYF. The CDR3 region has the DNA TGTGCCAGCTCACCGGACCTGGGACCCTCCTACGAGCAGTACTTC.

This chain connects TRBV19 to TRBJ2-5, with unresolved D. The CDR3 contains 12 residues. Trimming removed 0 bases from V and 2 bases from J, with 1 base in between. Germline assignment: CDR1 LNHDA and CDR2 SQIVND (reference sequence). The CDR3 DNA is TGTGCCAGTAGTATAGATCAAGAGACCCAGTACTTC. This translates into CASSIDQETQYF.

CDR3 nucleotide sequence: TGTGCCAGCAGCGAGGCGGAGGTCGGATTCTCCTACGAGCAGTACTTC. Translating it yields CASSEAEVGFSYEQYF. The V call is TRBV7-6, the J call TRBJ2-7; D is perhaps TRBD2 (5 bases). Germline-derived CDR1 and CDR2 are SGHVS and FNYEAQ. The CDR3 loop spans 16 amino acids. Trimming took off 5 bases at V and 0 bases at J, with 17 bases between the two ends. Supplemented by reference TRBV7-6 and TRBJ2-7, the full variable domain reads GAGVSQSPRYKVTKRGQDVALRCDPISGHVSLYWYRQALGQGPEFLTYFNYEAQQDKSGLPNDRFSAERPEGSISTLTIQRTEQRDSAMYRCASSEAEVGFSYEQYFGPGTRLTVT.

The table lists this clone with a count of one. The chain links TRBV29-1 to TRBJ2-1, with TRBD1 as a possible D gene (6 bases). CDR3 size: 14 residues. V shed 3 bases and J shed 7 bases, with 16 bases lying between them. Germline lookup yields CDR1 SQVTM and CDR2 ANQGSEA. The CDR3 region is CSVDRQATRNEQFF. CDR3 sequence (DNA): TGCAGCGTTGATAGACAGGCCACCCGGAATGAGCAGTTCTTC.

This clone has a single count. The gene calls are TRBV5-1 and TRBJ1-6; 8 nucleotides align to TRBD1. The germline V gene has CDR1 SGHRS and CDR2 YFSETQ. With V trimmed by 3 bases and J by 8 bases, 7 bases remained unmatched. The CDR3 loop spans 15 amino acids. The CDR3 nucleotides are TGCGCCAGCAGCTGGCCGGACAGGGAGGATTCACCCCTCCACTTT. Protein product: CASSWPDREDSPLHF.

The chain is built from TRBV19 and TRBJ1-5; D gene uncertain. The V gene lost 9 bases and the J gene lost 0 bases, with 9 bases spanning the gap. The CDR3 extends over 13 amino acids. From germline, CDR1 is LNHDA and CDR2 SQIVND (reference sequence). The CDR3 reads CASSTFSNQPQHF. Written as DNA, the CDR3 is TGTGCCAGCTCTACATTTAGCAATCAGCCCCAGCATTTT.